This TCR beta chain was found in a study of cytomegalovirus exposure and HLA in healthy donors (dated by TCRdb to about 2017). About the investigation overall: According to an earlier analysis of several hundred of the donors, about 179 million T cells yielded approximately 120 million unique TCR beta sequences and around 280 Gb of sequence data. An early release that covered fewer than 800 HLA-typed donors contained about 290 gigabases of sequencing data and 70 million to 100 million unique TCR sequences. The genetic ancestry cluster associated with self-reported Caucasian donors included 65% to 90% of the approximately 430 genotyped donors. The aim of the study was to test whether cataloging public T cell receptors could identify signatures of past pathogen exposure. The study used immunosequencing to profile the T cell repertoires of approximately 650 subjects and linked those repertoires to cytomegalovirus serostatus. Along with the approximately 700-subject first cohort, a separate validation cohort of some 130 different subjects was used. The study combined high-throughput TCR immunosequencing, statistical association of individual TCRs with disease status, and machine learning to predict cytomegalovirus infection status. A later analysis re-analyzed previously published TCR beta repertoires from 666 donors and added high-resolution HLA genotyping to study TCR occurrence patterns. The later analysis used no new phenotypic data to find candidate immune exposures, relying instead on TCR beta sequences and their occurrence across donors. In an earlier analysis of about 590 of the donors, high-throughput TCR beta sequencing was used to judge whether each TCR beta V gene segment behaved as functional or pseudogenic. Donor age, sex, ethnicity and CMV serostatus were compiled alongside the repertoire data. In a later genetic analysis, genome-wide SNP genotypes for about three fifths of the roughly 670 donors were used, and that subset was treated as a discovery cohort. Every discovery cohort repertoire had been produced on one sequencing platform. Class I and class II HLA loci were covered by the typing at four-digit resolution. Typing coverage differed by locus: A, B, C, DRB1 and DQB1 were typed in roughly 629-630 donors, DQA1 in 500 to 550, DPA1 in approximately 600, and DPB1 in 400 to 480. Because of strong linkage in the cohort, roughly five DR-DQ haplotypes were treated as single units for association and clustering. Among a few hundred genotyped donors of the cohort, an average of approximately 240,000 unique TCR beta nucleotide sequences were sequenced per donor, around a sixth of them non-productive.

What the research found in general, with its limitations: Most TCR sequences were observed very rarely across donors, whereas some public TCRs were present in many individuals. Because HLA typing was unavailable for some donors at each locus, only the typed subset was used in association tests. V-gene and J-gene trimming of TCR beta chains was associated with a missense DCLRE1C variant in a later genetic analysis, and the association was replicated in an independent cohort. In a later analysis, the rate of TCR association differed among HLA loci, with DRB1 alleles having the most associated TCRs and HLA-C alleles having the fewest. Compared with equally common non-associated chains, HLA-associated TCR beta chains in a later analysis were more clonally expanded and had lower generation probabilities. Some IMGT-functional V segments, including TRBV6-2 and TRBV6-3, could not be told apart with the 87-base-pair reads, so those segments were excluded. A further reported finding was that TCR beta sequences accurately predicted the HLA-A and HLA-B alleles for most subjects in the first cohort. In vitro tests confirmed that a few of the cytomegalovirus-associated TCR beta chains recognize cytomegalovirus antigens. Because counts were too low, seventeen rarely observed V segments, including chromosome 9 orphons, were left out of the earlier analysis of about 500 of the donors. When HLA alleles, especially DR and DQ, strongly co-occurred, attributing TCR associations to individual alleles was difficult. Compared with the approximately 720-donor mean, donors in an Asian-associated ancestry cluster had fewer N-insertions in productive TCRs, according to a later genetic analysis. A later analysis found that most CMV-associated TCR beta chains appeared HLA-restricted, with HLA associations seemingly driven largely by CMV exposure. The authors suggested that the approach could potentially be extended to other disease states and immunological phenotypes. The cohort was sequenced for TCR beta chains only, and without alpha or paired-chain data the features that could be detected were limited. At a false discovery rate of 0.05, a later analysis linked fewer than 20,000 TCR beta sequences to specific HLA alleles. Several of the top co-occurrence clusters appeared to be linked to parvovirus B19, influenza, CMV and Epstein-Barr virus, according to a later analysis. The sequencing pipeline was judged likely to have produced a cluster of highly shared sequence variants as a technical artifact. The only immune exposure information available for the cohort was CMV serostatus. The classifier was reported to diagnose cytomegalovirus status with high specificity and sensitivity in both the original cohort and the validation cohort. The study listed 150 to 200 TCR beta chains as associated with cytomegalovirus. Broadly in line with IMGT annotations, most TCR beta V segments showed up in productive rearrangements about 90% or about 30% of the time in an earlier analysis of 587 of the donors. Sequencing depth was assumed to be roughly uniform across donors in the presence/absence analyses, though that assumption may not hold. Linkage disequilibrium might explain the correlated functional status among segregating V segments, but an unknown experimental factor could not be excluded.

The cohort was made up of under 800 healthy bone marrow donors. At the time of sampling, every cohort member was nominally healthy, though immune exposures that went unrecorded were likely present. The donor was CMV seronegative and was included in the group of hundreds of seronegative cohort members. A peripheral blood sample was provided by each donor, and peripheral blood mononuclear cells were used for TCR beta sequencing. Genomic DNA extraction from the blood cell samples was performed with the Qiagen DNeasy Blood Extraction Kit. Receptor amplification or capture employed the immunoSEQ multiplex PCR assay. For the multiplex PCR, a mixture combining 60 forward primers for TCR Vbeta segments and 13 reverse primers for TCR Jbeta segments was used. Amplification of the CDR3 region of rearranged TCR beta genes was performed with a multiplex PCR assay on genomic DNA. The Illumina HiSeq System was used to sequence the amplified TCR beta libraries as 87-base-pair reads. In the original analysis: A later analysis counted 65 million to 90 million unique TCR beta chains across the roughly 700 repertoires, and around 12 million of these chains were shared by at least two donors. Raw reads were error-corrected and collapsed into unique sequences by a nearest-neighbor algorithm in which closely related sequences were merged to remove PCR and sequencing errors. CDR3 sequences were aligned to IMGT reference sequences to assign V, D and J gene segments. Each retained sequence needed at least a six-nucleotide match to both a V gene segment and a J gene segment. A rearrangement was called productive if the CDR3 had no stop codons and remained in frame with V and J, and every other rearrangement was called non-productive. CDR3 was defined according to IMGT convention as the region running from the second conserved V-encoded cysteine to the conserved J-encoded phenylalanine. The earlier analysis of about 530 of the donors excluded any sequence lacking an unambiguous match to a single V gene segment. In an earlier analysis of around 600 of the donors, V segments were called functional above 56.7% productive rearrangements and were called segregating when the between-donor standard deviation exceeded 5%. A statistical classification framework was built for diagnosing cytomegalovirus status from the catalog of TCR beta chain sequences. V and J gene assignment, in a later analysis, came from comparing TCR nucleotide sequences with IMGT/GENE-DB human TR gene sequences. The TCRdist pipeline was used in a later analysis to assign CDR3 sequences and most-parsimonious VDJ recombination scenarios. In a later analysis, every TCR beta chain was defined by the combination of its CDR3 amino acid sequence and its V-gene family, and reads without a unique V-gene family were dropped. To address suspected cross-contamination and a sequencing artifact, a later analysis removed roughly 640 highly shared, low-generation-probability nucleotide sequences. In a later analysis, a clonal expansion index was calculated for each public chain from normalized within-repertoire ranks of inferred template counts. A later analysis computed generation probabilities with a VDJ recombination model fitted to out-of-frame rearrangements, and checked the results against IGoR. Hypergeometric tests were used in a later analysis to score TCR-TCR, TCR-HLA and TCR-CMV co-occurrence, with a repertoire-size bias correction applied to the TCR pairs. False discovery rates were estimated in a later analysis by permuting HLA or CMV assignments 20 times. In a later analysis, co-occurring TCRs were grouped using DBSCAN, and TCRdist sequence similarity was added for clustering within HLA-allele-positive subsets. Co-occurrence clustering excluded repertoires with fewer than 30,000 or more than 120,000 public chains, plus five with anomalous nucleotide sharing. In its TCRdb copy, this immuneACCESS table keeps in-frame sequences only and misses some clones. Where compared with another copy, unresolved V genes explain less than half of these, and the others have no known cause. That table is the source of V, J and clone size, and D and trimming were worked out from the DNA. A total of around 180,000 clones appear in this sample, roughly nine tenths of them only once. Roughly 0.24% of the sample is in the top ten clones.

The CDR3 has 16 amino acids, counting the end cysteine and phenylalanine. CDR3 DNA only is kept here, 48 bases in frame from base 1. The germline V gene sets CDR1 to SGHAT and CDR2 to FQNNGV. Trimming leaves V shorter by 3 bases and J shorter by 9 bases, with the junction holding 10 bases beyond the gene matches. As concerns this clone: The antigen it recognizes is unknown. No base quality information exists; no much larger clone differs at one position.

The sequence derives from a girl under three years old in good health and CMV-seronegative. Input material: PBMCs. The V and J genes are TRBV11-2 and TRBJ2-3; 12 central nucleotides agree with TRBD2. Read as DNA, the sequence is TGTGCCAGCAGCTTCCTAGCGGGGGGGCCCCGAGAAACGCAGTATTTT. It codes for CASSFLAGGPRETQYF.